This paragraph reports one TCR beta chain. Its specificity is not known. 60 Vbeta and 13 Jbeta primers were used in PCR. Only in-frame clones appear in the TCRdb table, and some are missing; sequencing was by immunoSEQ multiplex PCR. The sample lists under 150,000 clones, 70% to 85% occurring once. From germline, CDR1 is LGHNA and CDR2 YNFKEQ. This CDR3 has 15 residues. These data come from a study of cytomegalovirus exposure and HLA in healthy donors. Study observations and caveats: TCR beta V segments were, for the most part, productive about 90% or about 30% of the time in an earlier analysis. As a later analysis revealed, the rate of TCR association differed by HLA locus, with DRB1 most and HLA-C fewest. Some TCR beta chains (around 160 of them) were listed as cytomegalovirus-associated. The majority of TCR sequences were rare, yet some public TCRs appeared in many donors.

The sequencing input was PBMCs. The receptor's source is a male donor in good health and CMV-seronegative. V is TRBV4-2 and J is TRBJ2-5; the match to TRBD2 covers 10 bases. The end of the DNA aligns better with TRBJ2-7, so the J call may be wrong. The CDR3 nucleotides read TGTGCCAGCAGCCAAGGGACTAGCGGCACCTACGAGCAGTACTTC. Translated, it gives CASSQGTSGTYEQYF.